These T cell receptor beta chains were read from a single sample in a study of T cell clonotyping in hematopoietic cell transplantation. Here immunoSEQ multiplex PCR was the method, and the copy in TCRdb shows in-frame clones only, minus some. Among approximately 9,300 clones listed, roughly four fifths were seen once. This specimen was PBMCs, taken at the time of graft-versus-host disease after allogeneic stem cell transplant. Source of these receptors: a male patient between 55 and 70 years old who had an allogeneic stem cell transplant from an unrelated donor, so the T cells may come from the graft donor. Some clones in this sample may be carry-over from other donors' samples. CDR3s include the opening cysteine and the closing phenylalanine or tryptophan. A D gene is named only where the DNA matches it firmly. The size field is filled for only some rows; it gives once, few, many or a size class.

V	J	D	size	DNA	CDR3
TRBV7-9	TRBJ1-1	NA	NA	TGTGCCAGCAGCTCCCGCCTTTCCAACACTGAAGCTTTCTTT	CASSSRLSNTEAFF
TRBV5-1	TRBJ1-6	NA	NA	TGCGCCAGCAGCTCGCGTGAAGACGGGGGGTCACCCCTCCACTTT	CASSSREDGGSPLHF
TRBV7-2	TRBJ1-2	TRBD1	once	TGTGCCAGCAGCTTGGGACAGGGGTTGGGCTATGGCTACACCTTC	CASSLGQGLGYGYTF
TRBV6-4	TRBJ1-1	NA	once	TGTGCCAGCAGTGAAGCAGTCGGGACTGAAGCTTTCTTT	CASSEAVGTEAFF
TRBV15	TRBJ2-3	NA	NA	TGTGCCACCAGCAGAGAGGCAGATACGCAGTATTTT	CATSREADTQYF
TRBV4-3	TRBJ2-1	TRBD2	NA	TGCGCCAGCAGCCAAGAACCTAGCGGGGCTTACAATGAGCAGTTCTTC	CASSQEPSGAYNEQFF
TRBV5-1	TRBJ1-2	TRBD1	NA	TGCGCCAGCAGCTTGAGCGGCAGGGGGGACTATGGCTACACCTTC	CASSLSGRGDYGYTF
TRBV29-1	TRBJ1-1	NA	once	TGCAGCGTTCGAGGGGAACAAGTCCCGGCTTTCTTT	CSVRGEQVPAFF
TRBV11-1	TRBJ2-3	NA	NA	TGTGCCAGCAGCCGTAGCGGAGCTAGCACAGATACGCAGTATTTT	CASSRSGASTDTQYF
TRBV6-5	TRBJ1-2	TRBD1	few	TGTGCCAGCAGCAACGGGCAGGGGGATGGCTACACCTTC	CASSNGQGDGYTF
TRBV4-1	TRBJ2-7	TRBD2	NA	TGCGCCAGCAGCCCTCTGACTAGCGGGGTAGGAGAGCAGTACTTC	CASSPLTSGVGEQYF
TRBV19	TRBJ1-1	TRBD1	NA	TGTGCCAGTAGTGTATTCTCGGGACAGCCCAACACTGAAGCTTTCTTT	CASSVFSGQPNTEAFF
TRBV5-6	TRBJ1-2	NA	NA	TGTGCCAGCAGCTTTCTATATGGCTACACCTTC	CASSFLYGYTF
TRBV10-3	TRBJ1-5	NA	NA	TGTGCCAGCCAGATTTCCGCGGATAGCAATCAGCCCCAGCATTTT	CASQISADSNQPQHF
TRBV25-1	TRBJ2-2	TRBD1	NA	TGTGCCAGCAGTGAATTTACAGGGGGATCCAGCGCCGGGGAGCTGTTTTTT	CASSEFTGGSSAGELFF